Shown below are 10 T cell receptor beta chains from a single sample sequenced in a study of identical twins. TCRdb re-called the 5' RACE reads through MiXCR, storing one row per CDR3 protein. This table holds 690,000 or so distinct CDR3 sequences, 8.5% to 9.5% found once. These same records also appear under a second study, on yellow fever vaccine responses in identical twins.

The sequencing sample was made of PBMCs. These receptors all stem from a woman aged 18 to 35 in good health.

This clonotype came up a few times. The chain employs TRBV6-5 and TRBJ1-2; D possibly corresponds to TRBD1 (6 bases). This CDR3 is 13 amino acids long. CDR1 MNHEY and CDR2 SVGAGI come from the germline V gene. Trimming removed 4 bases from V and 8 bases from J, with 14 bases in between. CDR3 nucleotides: TGTGCCAGCAGTTCCCGGGACACACAAGGCTACACCTTC. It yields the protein CASSSRDTQGYTF.

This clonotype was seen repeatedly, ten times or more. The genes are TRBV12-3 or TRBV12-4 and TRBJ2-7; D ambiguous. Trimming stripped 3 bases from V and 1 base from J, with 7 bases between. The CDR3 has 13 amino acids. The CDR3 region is CASSFVGSYEQYF. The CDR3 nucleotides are TGTGCCAGCAGTTTTGTCGGTTCCTACGAGCAGTACTTC.

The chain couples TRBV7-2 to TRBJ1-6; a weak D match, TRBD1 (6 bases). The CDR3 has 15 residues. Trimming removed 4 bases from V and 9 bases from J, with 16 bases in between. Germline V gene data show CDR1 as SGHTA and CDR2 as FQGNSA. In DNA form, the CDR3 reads TGTGCCAGCAGCTCCCAGGGGTTGGGAGGTTCACCCCTCCACTTT. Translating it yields CASSSQGLGGSPLHF.

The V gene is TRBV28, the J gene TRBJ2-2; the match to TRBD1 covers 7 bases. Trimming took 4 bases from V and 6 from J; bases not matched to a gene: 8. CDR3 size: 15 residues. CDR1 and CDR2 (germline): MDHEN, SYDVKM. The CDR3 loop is CASSSTGMASGELFF. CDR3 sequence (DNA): TGTGCCAGCAGTTCGACAGGGATGGCGTCCGGGGAGCTGTTTTTT. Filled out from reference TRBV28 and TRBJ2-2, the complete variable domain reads DVKVTQSSRYLVKRTGEKVFLECVQDMDHENMFWYRQDPGLGLRLIYFSYDVKMKEKGDIPEGYSVSREKKERFSLILESASTNQTSMYLCASSSTGMASGELFFGEGSRLTVL.

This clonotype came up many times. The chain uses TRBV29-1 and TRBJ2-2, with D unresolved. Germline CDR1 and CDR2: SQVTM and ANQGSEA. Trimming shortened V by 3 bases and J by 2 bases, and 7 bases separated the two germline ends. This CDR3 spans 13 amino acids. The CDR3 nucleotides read TGCAGCGTTGACGGGCTCAACACCGGGGAGCTGTTTTTT. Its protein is CSVDGLNTGELFF.

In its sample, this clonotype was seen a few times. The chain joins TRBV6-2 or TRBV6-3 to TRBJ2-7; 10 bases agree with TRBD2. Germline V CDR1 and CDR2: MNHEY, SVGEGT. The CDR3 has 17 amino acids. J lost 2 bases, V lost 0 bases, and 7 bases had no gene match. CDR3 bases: TGTGCCAGCAGTTACTCTGCGGCTAGCGGGAGCACCTACGAGCAGTACTTC. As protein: CASSYSAASGSTYEQYF.

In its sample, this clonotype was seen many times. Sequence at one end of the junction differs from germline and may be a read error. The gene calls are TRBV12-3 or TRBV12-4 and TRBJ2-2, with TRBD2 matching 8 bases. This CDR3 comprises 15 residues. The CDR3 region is CASKPGLENIGELFF. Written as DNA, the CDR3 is TGTGCCAGCAAACCGGGACTAGAAAACATCGGGGAGCTGTTTTTT.

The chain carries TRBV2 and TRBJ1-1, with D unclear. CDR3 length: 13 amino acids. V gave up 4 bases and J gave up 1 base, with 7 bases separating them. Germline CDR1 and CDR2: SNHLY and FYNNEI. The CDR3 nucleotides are TGTGCCAGCAGTGCAGACGAGAACACTGAAGCTTTCTTT. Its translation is CASSADENTEAFF.

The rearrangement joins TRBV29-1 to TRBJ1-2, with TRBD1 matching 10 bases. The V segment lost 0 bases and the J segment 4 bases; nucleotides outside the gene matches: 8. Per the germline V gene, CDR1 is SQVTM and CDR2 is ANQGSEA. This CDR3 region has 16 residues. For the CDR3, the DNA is TGCAGCGTTGAAGATAGTAAAGGGACAGGGGCCTATGGCTACACCTTC. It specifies CSVEDSKGTGAYGYTF. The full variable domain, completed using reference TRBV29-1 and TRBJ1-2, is SAVISQKPSRDICQRGTSLTIQCQVDSQVTMMFWYRQQPGQSLTLIATANQGSEATYESGFVIDKFPISRPNLTFSTLTVSNMSPEDSSIYLCSVEDSKGTGAYGYTFGSGTRLTVV.

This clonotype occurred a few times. CDR3 loop: CASSLRPGDLEDTF. The CDR3 DNA follows: TGTGCCAGCAGTTTGCGGCCGGGGGACCTGGAGGACACCTTC. This chain uses TRBV12-3 or TRBV12-4 with TRBJ1-2; weak D call: TRBD1 (5 bases). The CDR3 length is 14 residues. Trimming pared 3 bases from V and 12 bases from J, leaving 20 bases between.